Below, 27 T cell receptor beta chains from the same sample are listed, as sequenced in a study of regulatory T cells in long-lasting Graves disease. According to the study, TCR beta libraries were built with iRepertoire HTBI primers and CDR3-region Arm-PCR. TCRdb reanalysed the multiplex PCR reads using MiXCR and keeps one entry per CDR3 protein. The sample has some 440,000 distinct CDR3 sequences, about 20% seen once. The sample's time point: persistent/refractory GD, antithyroid drugs over 5 years with positive TRAb. Researchers made the TCR library from RNA that was extracted from PBMCs. The material sequenced was peripheral blood mononuclear cells (PBMCs), taken when the disease was refractory, from a patient treated with antithyroid drugs. These receptor sequences come from a female donor with Graves disease.

Only a few counts were recorded for this clonotype. This chain uses TRBV19 with TRBJ1-1, with D perhaps TRBD1 (5 bases). The CDR3 consists of 14 residues. CDR1 LNHDA and CDR2 SQIVND come from the germline V gene (reference sequence). V was cut by 5 bases and J by 6 bases, with 16 bases left in between. Written as DNA, the CDR3 is TGTGCCAGTAGTGGGGCGCCACGGGTCGCTGAAGCTTTCTTT. Amino acids: CASSGAPRVAEAFF.

This clonotype was observed a few times. The chain couples TRBV25-1 to TRBJ1-2, with D maybe TRBD1 (5 bases). V shed 8 bases and J shed 6 bases, with 19 bases lying between them. The length of the CDR3 is 14 residues. Germline V gene lookup returns CDR1 MGHDK and CDR2 SYGVNS. CDR3 loop: CASGPAGRVDGYTF. CDR3 nucleotides: TGTGCCAGCGGACCCGCGGGCAGGGTGGATGGCTACACCTTC.

The V gene is TRBV4-1, the J gene TRBJ2-2; the D is unclear. CDR1 and CDR2 from the germline V gene are MGHRA and YSYEKL. Trimming cost V 0 bases and J 0 bases, with 11 bases left between them. The CDR3 is 17 residues long. The CDR3 bases are TGCGCCAGCAGCCAAGATCGCGATAGCTCGAACACCGGGGAGCTGTTTTTT. It encodes CASSQDRDSSNTGELFF.

This clonotype was picked up a small number of times. This chain links TRBV29-1 with TRBJ2-7; no reliable D call. The CDR3 has 11 residues. Trimming removed 4 bases from V and 5 bases from J, with 9 bases in between. Germline assignment: CDR1 SQVTM and CDR2 ANQGSEA. The CDR3 DNA is TGCAGCGTTGTCACCTGGGACGAGCAGTACTTC. Its translation is CSVVTWDEQYF.

This clonotype turned up a few times. V is TRBV20-1 and J is TRBJ2-7; no clear D gene. Germline CDR1 DFQATT, CDR2 SNEGSKA (reference sequence). The CDR3 loop spans 13 amino acids. Deletions cut 5 bases from V and 2 bases from J, with 13 bases between. The CDR3 nucleotides read TGCAGTGCTGCCCGGACGGGCACCTACGAGCAGTACTTC. Amino acid sequence: CSAARTGTYEQYF.

This clonotype was detected many times. V and J are TRBV10-3 and TRBJ2-2, with D unclear. CDR3 size: 13 residues. CDR1 and CDR2 (germline): ENHRY, SYGVKD. V was clipped by 10 bases and J by 5 bases, with 14 bases between them. CDR3 in amino acids: CATQPDGTGELFF. CDR3 DNA: TGTGCCACACAGCCCGACGGAACCGGGGAGCTGTTTTTT.

The chain joins TRBV19 to TRBJ1-1; possible D gene TRBD1, 6 bases. The CDR3 totals 14 residues. V lost 4 bases and J 6 bases, leaving 15 bases between the germline ends. Germline lookup yields CDR1 LNHDA and CDR2 SQIVND (reference sequence). Written as DNA, the CDR3 is TGTGCCAGTAGTACCGGGACAAAAGTGGCTGAAGCTTTCTTT. Residues: CASSTGTKVAEAFF.

This clonotype was detected many times. This chain links TRBV3-1 with TRBJ1-1; the D is unclear. The CDR3 runs 13 residues. Germline V gene sequence: CDR1 LGHDT, CDR2 YNNKEL (reference sequence). V was shortened by 4 bases and J by 4 bases, with 10 bases between the two germline ends. CDR3 amino acids: CASSPLVGTEAFF. Written as DNA, the CDR3 is TGTGCCAGCAGCCCGCTGGTGGGCACTGAAGCTTTCTTT.

The table lists this clonotype with many counts. This sequence joins TRBV29-1 and TRBJ2-4; D may correspond to TRBD1 or TRBD2 (5 bases each). Germline CDR1 SQVTM, CDR2 ANQGSEA. The V and J ends lost 2 bases and 8 bases respectively, with 16 bases between them. The CDR3 contains 14 residues. The CDR3 bases are TGCAGCGTTGAATTACGGGACGGTGGGGACATTCAGTACTTC. This encodes CSVELRDGGDIQYF.

This clonotype occurred many times. V usage is TRBV11-2 and J usage is TRBJ2-7; D not resolved. The germline gives CDR1 SGHAT, CDR2 FQNNGV. The CDR3 totals 15 residues. Between the trimmed V and J ends, which lost 2 bases and 4 bases, there was a span of 15 bases. CDR3 sequence reads: CASSLNPGPLYEQYF. CDR3 sequence (DNA): TGTGCCAGCAGCTTAAATCCCGGACCCTTGTACGAGCAGTACTTC.

The CDR3 sequence: CASSPQTVDGYTF. For the CDR3, the DNA is TGTGCCAGCAGCCCCCAGACAGTTGACGGCTACACCTTC. This rearrangement joins TRBV7-2 to TRBJ1-2; possibly TRBD1 for D (5 bases). Germline values: CDR1 SGHTA, CDR2 FQGNSA. V lost 5 bases, J lost 8 bases, and 15 bases lay in between. This CDR3 spans 13 amino acids.

The chain has TRBV5-5 and TRBJ2-3; 13 bases match TRBD2. Germline V gives CDR1 SGHKS, CDR2 YYEKEE (reference sequence). With V trimmed by 4 bases and J by 1 base, 12 bases remained unmatched. CDR3 size: 19 residues. The CDR3 region has the DNA TGTGCCAGCAGCCTATCGGGACTAGCGGGACGTGTTGGCACAGATACGCAGTATTTT. Translation gives CASSLSGLAGRVGTDTQYF.

This clonotype has a handful of counts. The chain joins TRBV6-1 to TRBJ2-2, with a possible D match to TRBD1 (5 bases). V was trimmed by 9 bases and J by 7 bases, leaving 15 bases between them. This CDR3 comprises 13 residues. The germline V gene encodes CDR1 MNHNS and CDR2 SASEGT. CDR3 in amino acids: CASRQREHGELFF. For the CDR3, the DNA is TGTGCCAGTAGACAGAGAGAACACGGGGAGCTGTTTTTT.

In its sample, this clonotype was seen a few times. The chain carries TRBV7-9 and TRBJ1-5, with D maybe TRBD1 (6 bases). Germline CDR1 is SEHNR and CDR2 is FQNEAQ (reference sequence). V lost 5 bases and J lost 0, with 8 bases in between. This CDR3 contains 14 residues. CDR3 coding DNA: TGTGCCAGCAGCAGGGGGGATAGCAATCAGCCCCAGCATTTT. It codes for CASSRGDSNQPQHF.

This clonotype has a handful of counts. The chain links TRBV20-1 to TRBJ2-7, with 8 positions matching TRBD2. This CDR3 is built from 15 residues. V was pared by 0 bases and J by 0 bases, with 4 bases of the junction left unmatched. Germline V lookup: CDR1 DFQATT, CDR2 SNEGSKA (reference sequence). The CDR3 sequence: CSARERGRLSYEQYF. The CDR3 nucleotides are TGCAGTGCTAGAGAGCGCGGGAGGCTCTCCTACGAGCAGTACTTC.

This clonotype was recorded at least ten times. This chain links TRBV2 with TRBJ1-4; D unclear. Germline-derived CDR1 and CDR2 are SNHLY and FYNNEI. The CDR3 loop spans 17 amino acids. V dropped 0 bases and J dropped 0 bases, with 11 bases sitting between them. CDR3 DNA sequence: TGTGCCAGCAGTGAAGCGCTCCAGGTTGCAACTAATGAAAAACTGTTTTTT. Protein sequence: CASSEALQVATNEKLFF.

This rearrangement joins TRBV20-1 to TRBJ1-2, with TRBD1 as a possible D gene (5 bases). CDR3 length equals 14 residues. Germline V gene lookup returns CDR1 DFQATT and CDR2 SNEGSKA (reference sequence). Trimming stripped 0 bases from V and 4 bases from J, with 12 bases between. CDR3 sequence reads: CSARDSGHIYGYTF. CDR3 sequence (DNA): TGCAGTGCTAGAGATTCCGGACACATCTATGGCTACACCTTC.

This chain uses TRBV7-8 with TRBJ1-3; D not resolved. The length of the CDR3 is 12 residues. Trimming stripped 1 base from V and 6 bases from J, with 4 bases between. Germline loops: CDR1 SGHVS, CDR2 FQNEAQ. In DNA, the CDR3 is TGTGCCAGCAGCTTAGAACCAAACACCATATATTTT. This sequence encodes CASSLEPNTIYF.

This clonotype was detected many times. The chain couples TRBV18 to TRBJ1-1, with 9 bases identical to TRBD1. Trimming cost V 5 bases and J 3 bases; bases outside gene matches: 10. Per germline, CDR1 KGHSH and CDR2 LQKENI. This CDR3 contains 16 residues. CDR3 loop: CASSVPGQGPYTEAFF. The DNA of the CDR3 is TGTGCCAGCTCAGTACCGGGACAGGGACCTTACACTGAAGCTTTCTTT.

This clonotype was seen at least ten times. This sequence joins TRBV11-2 and TRBJ2-7; D perhaps matches TRBD1 (6 bases). The ends were cut back, 8 bases at V and 6 bases at J, with 20 bases in the middle. The CDR3 consists of 14 residues. Germline CDR1 and CDR2: SGHAT and FQNNGV. The CDR3 region has the DNA TGTGCCAGCGCCCCAGGGGTCGGATTTACCGAGCAGTACTTC. Translation: CASAPGVGFTEQYF.

This clonotype was seen at least ten times. The V gene is TRBV2, the J gene TRBJ2-7; the match to TRBD1 covers 7 bases. J gave up 3 bases and V 3 bases, and 8 bases lay outside the gene matches. Per the germline V gene, CDR1 is SNHLY and CDR2 is FYNNEI. The CDR3 runs 15 residues. CDR3 in DNA: TGTGCCAGCAGTGAGGGCAGGGGGTCGGACTACGAGCAGTACTTC. It encodes CASSEGRGSDYEQYF.

The sample holds many counts of this clonotype. This chain connects TRBV24-1 to TRBJ2-5; 10 positions match TRBD2. This CDR3 region has 16 residues. V gave up 2 bases and J gave up 8 bases; unmatched junction bases: 10. CDR1 KGHDR and CDR2 SFDVKD come from the germline V gene. CDR3 protein: CATSDSGLATGSTQYF. The CDR3 DNA is TGTGCCACCAGTGATTCGGGACTAGCGACAGGATCTACCCAGTACTTC.

The chain combines TRBV5-5 with TRBJ1-1, with D tentatively TRBD1 (5 bases). Trimming removed 0 bases from V and 11 bases from J, with 14 bases in between. This CDR3 has 13 residues. Germline V gene data show CDR1 as SGHKS and CDR2 as YYEKEE (reference sequence). The CDR3, as DNA: TGTGCCAGCAGCTTGGAAGGGGCCCCGTCGGCTTTCTTT. Protein: CASSLEGAPSAFF.

The chain carries TRBV27 and TRBJ2-5, with 7 bases identical to TRBD1. This CDR3 spans 16 amino acids. With V trimmed by 5 bases and J by 4 bases, 13 bases remained unmatched. CDR1 is MNHEY and CDR2 is SMNVEV in the germline V gene (reference sequence). The CDR3 region is CASSAYTGADRETQYF. The CDR3 nucleotides are TGTGCCAGCAGTGCCTATACAGGGGCTGATCGAGAGACCCAGTACTTC.

Written as DNA, the CDR3 is TGTGCCACCAGCAGAGCCTCAGGGTATGAGCAGTACTTC. Its protein is CATSRASGYEQYF. The chain carries TRBV15 and TRBJ2-7, with D possibly matching TRBD1 (5 bases). CDR3 length: 13 amino acids. Germline CDR1 LNHNV, CDR2 YYDKDF (reference sequence). Trimming removed 1 base from V and 7 bases from J, with 11 bases in between.

A note on this clonotype: At one boundary the junction diverges from the germline segment, which might be a read error. V and J are TRBV6-5 and TRBJ2-1, with D unclear. CDR1 MNHEY and CDR2 SVGAGI come from the germline V gene. The CDR3 contains 12 residues. In nucleotides, the CDR3 is TGTGCCAGCAGTAACTCCTACAATGAGCAGTTCTTC. Translation gives CASSNSYNEQFF.

This chain links TRBV30 with TRBJ1-5; D gene ambiguous. The CDR3 is 14 residues long. Trimming pared 2 bases from V and 2 bases from J, leaving 10 bases between. Germline CDR1 reads GTSNPN; CDR2 reads SVGIG (reference sequence). This chain's CDR3 is CAWSNILGNQPQHF. CDR3 nucleotide sequence: TGTGCCTGGAGTAATATTTTGGGCAATCAGCCCCAGCATTTT.